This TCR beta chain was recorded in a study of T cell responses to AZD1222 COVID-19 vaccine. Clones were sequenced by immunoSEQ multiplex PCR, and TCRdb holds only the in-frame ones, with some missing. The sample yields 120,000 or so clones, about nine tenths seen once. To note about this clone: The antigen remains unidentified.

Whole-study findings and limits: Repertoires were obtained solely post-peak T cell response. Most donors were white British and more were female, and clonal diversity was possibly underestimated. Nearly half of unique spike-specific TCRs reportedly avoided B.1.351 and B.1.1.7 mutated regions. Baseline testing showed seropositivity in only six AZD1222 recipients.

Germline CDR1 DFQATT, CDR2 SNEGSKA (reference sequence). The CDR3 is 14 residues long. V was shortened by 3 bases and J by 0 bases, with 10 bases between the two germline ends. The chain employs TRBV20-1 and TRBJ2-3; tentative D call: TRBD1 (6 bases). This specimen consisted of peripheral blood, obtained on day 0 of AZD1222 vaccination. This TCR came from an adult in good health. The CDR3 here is CSASRGQSTDTQYF. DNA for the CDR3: TGCAGTGCTAGTAGGGGACAAAGCACAGATACGCAGTATTTT.